These T cell receptor beta chains were read from a single sample in a study of shared clonotypes between healthy human individuals. Some clones are missing from TCRdb's copy, which holds only in-frame ones; the method was immunoSEQ multiplex PCR. This sample yields about 700,000 clones, of which 92% are seen a single time; more than 20% belongs to the top ten. Sequenced material: naive CD8+ T cells sorted from blood. The receptors stem from a man aged 30 to 39 in good health. Both conserved end residues are part of each CDR3. Each record gives: CDR3 DNA, CDR3 protein, clone size, D gene, J gene, V gene. A D gene is named only where the DNA matches it firmly. Not all rows give a size; the values are once, few, many and, for expanded clones, a class.

cdr3_nt: TGTGCCATCAGTGGAGGGCTAGCGGGATCCACAGATACGCAGTATTTT
cdr3_aa: CAISGGLAGSTDTQYF
clone_size: .
d_call: TRBD2
j_call: TRBJ2-3
v_call: TRBV10-3

cdr3_nt: TGTGCCAGCAGCGCGACAAGTAGTAGAGGCGAGCAGTACTTC
cdr3_aa: CASSATSSRGEQYF
clone_size: .
d_call: .
j_call: TRBJ2-7
v_call: TRBV7-9

cdr3_nt: TGTGCCAGCAGGGGATATGGCTACACCTTC
cdr3_aa: CASRGYGYTF
clone_size: few
d_call: .
j_call: TRBJ1-2
v_call: TRBV2

cdr3_nt: TGTGCCAGCAGTGAAGAGGGGAGCGGGAGTAAGGCCGGGGAGCTGTTTTTT
cdr3_aa: CASSEEGSGSKAGELFF
clone_size: .
d_call: TRBD2
j_call: TRBJ2-2
v_call: TRBV6-1

cdr3_nt: TGTGCCAGCAGCGTTTGGGGCAATGAGCAGTTCTTC
cdr3_aa: CASSVWGNEQFF
clone_size: .
d_call: .
j_call: TRBJ2-1
v_call: TRBV9

cdr3_nt: TGTGCCAGCAGTTTCCATCCCGGACAGGATGAGGATGAAAAACTGTTTTTT
cdr3_aa: CASSFHPGQDEDEKLFF
clone_size: .
d_call: TRBD1
j_call: TRBJ1-4
v_call: TRBV28

cdr3_nt: TGCAGCGTTAGCGGACTAGATTACGAGCAGTACTTC
cdr3_aa: CSVSGLDYEQYF
clone_size: .
d_call: TRBD2
j_call: TRBJ2-7
v_call: TRBV29-1

cdr3_nt: TGTGCCACCAGCAGAGGAGACAGGGGGCAGGAGACCCAGTACTTC
cdr3_aa: CATSRGDRGQETQYF
clone_size: .
d_call: TRBD1
j_call: TRBJ2-5
v_call: TRBV15

cdr3_nt: TGTGCCAGCAGCTGGACGGGACAGAACTACGAGCAGTACTTC
cdr3_aa: CASSWTGQNYEQYF
clone_size: once
d_call: TRBD1
j_call: TRBJ2-7
v_call: TRBV5-6

cdr3_nt: TGTGCCAGCAGTGCCAACAGGGGATATGTGTCGGATGAAAAACTGTTTTTT
cdr3_aa: CASSANRGYVSDEKLFF
clone_size: .
d_call: TRBD1
j_call: TRBJ1-4
v_call: TRBV6-1

cdr3_nt: TGTGCCAGCAGTTTCCTAGGACAGGGGGCGGAAGCTTTCTTT
cdr3_aa: CASSFLGQGAEAFF
clone_size: .
d_call: TRBD1
j_call: TRBJ1-1
v_call: TRBV27

cdr3_nt: TGTGCCAGCAGCTTAGACGGGGGCACAGATACGCAGTATTTT
cdr3_aa: CASSLDGGTDTQYF
clone_size: .
d_call: .
j_call: TRBJ2-3
v_call: TRBV7-6

cdr3_nt: TGTGCCAGCAGCGGGACAGGGGTCGAGCAGTACTTC
cdr3_aa: CASSGTGVEQYF
clone_size: .
d_call: TRBD1
j_call: TRBJ2-7
v_call: TRBV5-5

cdr3_nt: TGTGCCAGCAGCTATCTAGCGGGACCCCCCGAGCAGTACTTC
cdr3_aa: CASSYLAGPPEQYF
clone_size: .
d_call: TRBD2
j_call: TRBJ2-7
v_call: TRBV13

cdr3_nt: TGCAGCGTTAGCGCTTACAATGAGCAGTTCTTC
cdr3_aa: CSVSAYNEQFF
clone_size: .
d_call: .
j_call: TRBJ2-1
v_call: TRBV29-1

cdr3_nt: TGTGCCAGCAGCTTAGGGGGCGGGAGGTATAATGAGCAGTTCTTC
cdr3_aa: CASSLGGGRYNEQFF
clone_size: .
d_call: TRBD2
j_call: TRBJ2-1
v_call: TRBV7-8

cdr3_nt: TGTGCCAGCAGTCCGGGGTTTACCATGAACACTGAAGCTTTCTTT
cdr3_aa: CASSPGFTMNTEAFF
clone_size: once
d_call: .
j_call: TRBJ1-1
v_call: TRBV27